These 10 T cell receptor beta chains were sequenced from one sample in a study of blood T cell repertoires in COVID-19. TCRdb keeps only in-frame clones here, not all; method: immunoSEQ multiplex PCR. This sample yields 200,000 or so clones, of which around 81% are seen a single time; approximately 2.5% belongs to the top ten. Sequencing was carried out using peripheral blood. These receptor sequences come from a woman aged 60-70 years with acute or convalescent COVID-19.

With respect to this clone: The same CDR3 can be traced to other DNA sequences in this sample. CDR3 loop: CASSLGLAGGQETQYF. The CDR3, as DNA: TGTGCCAGCAGCTTGGGACTAGCGGGGGGACAAGAGACCCAGTACTTC. The genes are TRBV11-2 and TRBJ2-5; 15 nucleotides align to TRBD2. Germline V gene lookup returns CDR1 SGHAT and CDR2 FQNNGV. The CDR3 sequence is 16 residues long. V gave up 3 bases and J gave up 2 bases; unmatched junction bases: 1.

The genes are TRBV5-1 and TRBJ2-7; no clear D. Trimming removed 0 bases at V and 6 bases at J, with 13 bases between. CDR1 and CDR2 (germline): SGHRS, YFSETQ. The CDR3 is 14 amino acids. The CDR3 DNA follows: TGCGCCAGCAGCTTGGGAGGCGAGGTGTTCGAGCAGTACTTC. It translates to CASSLGGEVFEQYF.

This chain uses TRBV6-2 or TRBV6-3 with TRBJ1-5; TRBD1 agrees at 7 bases. With V trimmed by 6 bases and J by 10 bases, 18 bases remained unmatched. This CDR3 is 16 amino acids long. Germline values: CDR1 MNHEY, CDR2 SVGEGT. CDR3 DNA sequence: TGTGCCAGCAGCCTACCCGGGACAGCGCCCTCCCAACCCCAGCATTTT. Amino acid sequence: CASSLPGTAPSQPQHF.

This chain links TRBV24-1 with TRBJ1-2; 9 bases map to TRBD1. Germline V CDR1 and CDR2: KGHDR, SFDVKD. V lost 5 bases, J lost 2 bases, and 2 bases stayed unmatched. This CDR3 contains 14 residues. CDR3 in amino acids: CATSGGTGNYGYTF. The CDR3 DNA reads as TGTGCCACCAGTGGGGGGACAGGGAACTATGGCTACACCTTC.

Only a few counts were recorded for this clone. The chain recombines TRBV29-1 with TRBJ1-1; no clear D. This CDR3 is 13 amino acids long. Germline-derived CDR1 and CDR2 are SQVTM and ANQGSEA. V lost 2 bases and J lost 1, with 8 bases in between. The CDR3: CSVEISQNTEAFF. The CDR3 DNA reads TGCAGCGTTGAAATAAGCCAGAACACTGAAGCTTTCTTT. Variable domain in full (rest from reference TRBV29-1 and TRBJ1-1): SAVISQKPSRDICQRGTSLTIQCQVDSQVTMMFWYRQQPGQSLTLIATANQGSEATYESGFVIDKFPISRPNLTFSTLTVSNMSPEDSSIYLCSVEISQNTEAFFGQGTRLTVV.

The chain joins TRBV6-5 to TRBJ2-3; 8 bases line up with TRBD1. The junction had 4 bases not matched to a gene; V was cut back by 4 bases and J by 1 base. The germline CDR1 and CDR2 sequences are MNHEY and SVGAGI. This CDR3 comprises 15 residues. The CDR3, as DNA: TGTGCCAGCAGTTCAACGGGACAGGGCACAGATACGCAGTATTTT. Translation: CASSSTGQGTDTQYF.

The chain uses TRBV4-1 and TRBJ1-2; no definite D call. CDR3 length: 16 residues. Germline CDR1 is MGHRA and CDR2 is YSYEKL. Trimming took 0 bases from V and 2 from J, leaving 13 bases between them. The CDR3 coding sequence is TGCGCCAGCAGCCAAGATTACGGCAGGATCAACTATGGCTACACCTTC. Translation: CASSQDYGRINYGYTF.

The rearrangement uses TRBV12-3 or TRBV12-4 and TRBJ2-7; D unresolved. This CDR3 region has 10 residues. V lost 7 bases and J 5 bases, leaving 6 bases between the germline ends. CDR3 sequence: CASTRNEQYF. The CDR3 nucleotides are TGTGCCAGCACCCGTAACGAGCAGTACTTC.

This clone was seen more than once but under ten times. The V and J genes are TRBV19 and TRBJ2-7; a weak D match, TRBD2 (6 bases). The CDR3 contains 13 residues. Per germline, CDR1 LNHDA and CDR2 SQIVND (reference sequence). Trimming took 6 bases from V and 2 from J, leaving 11 bases between them. The CDR3 DNA reads as TGTGCCAGTAGGTTGGCGGGAACCTACGAGCAGTACTTC. This translates into CASRLAGTYEQYF.

The rearrangement uses TRBV21-1 and TRBJ2-2; the D call of TRBD1 is as the table states it, not checked on the DNA. TRBV21-1 has pseudogene status. This CDR3 is 18 amino acids long. The CDR3 DNA reads as TGTGCCAGCATAGGTCCGACCGGGACAGGACGTAACACCGGGGAGCTGTTTTTT. This translates into CASIGPTGTGRNTGELFF.